This T cell receptor (beta chain) was documented in a study of blood T cell repertoires in COVID-19. Overall study context: From the United States, Italy and Spain came samples of acute and convalescent COVID-19. T cells, B-cell-depleted T cells, or PBMCs supplied cDNA or gDNA.

CDR1 is SNHLY, CDR2 FYNNEI, per germline. Trimming cost V 8 bases and J 7 bases, with 18 bases left between them. The CDR3 is 14 amino acids. The authors' processing: How many nucleated cells were present was estimated from reference gene primer amplification. The protocol was immunoSEQ multiplex PCR, while the TCRdb copy is restricted to in-frame clones and leaves out a portion. V, J and clone size derive from that table, while D and trimming were established from the DNA sequence. The sample holds about 300,000 clones, roughly 86% seen once. The Seattle site enrolled patients during active infection and followed them longitudinally.

This chain links TRBV2 with TRBJ1-5, with a tentative D call TRBD1 (5 bases). The receptor was derived from a woman younger than 45 with COVID-19, enrolled during active disease. Material for sequencing was peripheral blood. CDR3 coding DNA: TGTGCCAGCCGCGGGACGACTGGGGACCAGCCCCAGCATTTT. This sequence encodes CASRGTTGDQPQHF.